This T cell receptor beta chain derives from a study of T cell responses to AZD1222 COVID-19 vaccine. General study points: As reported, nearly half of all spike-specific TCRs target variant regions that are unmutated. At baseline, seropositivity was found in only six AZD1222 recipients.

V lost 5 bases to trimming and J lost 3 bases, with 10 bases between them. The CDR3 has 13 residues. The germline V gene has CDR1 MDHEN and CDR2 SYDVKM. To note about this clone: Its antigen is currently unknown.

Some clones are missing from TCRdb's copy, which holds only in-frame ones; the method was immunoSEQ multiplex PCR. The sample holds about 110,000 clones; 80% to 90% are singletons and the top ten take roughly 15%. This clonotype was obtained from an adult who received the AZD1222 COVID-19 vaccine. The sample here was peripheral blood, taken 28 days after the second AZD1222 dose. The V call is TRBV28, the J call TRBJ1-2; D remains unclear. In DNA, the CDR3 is TGTGCCAGCAGTCCGACTGCCTACTATGGCTACACCTTC. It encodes CASSPTAYYGYTF.